This T cell receptor (beta chain) originates from a study of OX40 agonist ivuxolimab in advanced cancers. Study in general: Mean age 60 years, range about 23 to 80; around 80% male.

With regard to this clone: What it binds is unknown.

The CDR3 length is 14 residues. Germline V gives CDR1 SQVTM, CDR2 ANQGSEA. With 7 bases removed from V and 4 bases from J, the gap between germline ends came to 16 bases. Notes on the study in general: Relative to CD4+ cells, CD8+ T cells on average had more expanded clones. The study found among the lowest clonal expansion in partial responders at 0.1-3.0 mg/kg. At 0.1 to 3.0 mg/kg, clonal expansion of CD4+ and CD8+ blood T cells had occurred by week 6.

The assay was immunoSEQ multiplex PCR, and TCRdb's table has in-frame clones only and misses some. The profile shows around 72,000 clones, over 75% of them singletons. The sequenced sample was CD4+ or CD8+ T cells sorted from blood, obtained in a trial of the OX40 agonist ivuxolimab. This sequence joins TRBV29-1 and TRBJ2-2; no definite D call. This clonotype was obtained from an adult with an advanced solid tumor such as melanoma, head and neck, liver or kidney cancer. CDR3 nucleotides: TGCAGCGCAATACGACAAATAGGCACCGGGGAGCTGTTTTTT. Translating gives CSAIRQIGTGELFF.